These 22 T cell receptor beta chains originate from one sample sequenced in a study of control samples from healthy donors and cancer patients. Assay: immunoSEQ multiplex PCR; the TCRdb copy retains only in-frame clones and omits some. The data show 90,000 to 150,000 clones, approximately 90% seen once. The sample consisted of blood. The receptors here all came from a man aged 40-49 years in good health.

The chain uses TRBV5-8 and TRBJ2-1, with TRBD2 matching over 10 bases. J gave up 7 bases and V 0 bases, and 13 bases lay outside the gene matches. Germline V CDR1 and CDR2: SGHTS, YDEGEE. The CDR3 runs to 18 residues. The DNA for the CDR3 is TGTGCCAGCAGCTTGGCCTCCAGCGGGGGGGCCGGGGGGAATGAGCAGTTCTTC. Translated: CASSLASSGGAGGNEQFF.

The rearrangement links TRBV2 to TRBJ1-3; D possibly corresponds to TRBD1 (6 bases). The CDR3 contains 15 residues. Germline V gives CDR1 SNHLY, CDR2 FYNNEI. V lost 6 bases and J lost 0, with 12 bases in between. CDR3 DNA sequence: TGTGCCAGCAGCCAACAGGGTATCTCTGGAAACACCATATATTTT. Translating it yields CASSQQGISGNTIYF. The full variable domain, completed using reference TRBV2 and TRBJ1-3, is EPEVTQTPSHQVTQMGQEVILRCVPISNHLYFYWYRQILGQKVEFLVSFYNNEISEKSEIFDDQFSVERPDGSNFTLKIRSTKLEDSAMYFCASSQQGISGNTIYFGEGSWLTVV.

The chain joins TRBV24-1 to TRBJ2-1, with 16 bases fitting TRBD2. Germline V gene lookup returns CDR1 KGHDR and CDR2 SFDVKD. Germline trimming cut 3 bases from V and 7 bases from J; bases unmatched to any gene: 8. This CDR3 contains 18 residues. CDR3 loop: CATSDPGLAGGLRNEQFF. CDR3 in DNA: TGTGCCACCAGTGATCCGGGACTAGCGGGGGGGCTAAGAAATGAGCAGTTCTTC.

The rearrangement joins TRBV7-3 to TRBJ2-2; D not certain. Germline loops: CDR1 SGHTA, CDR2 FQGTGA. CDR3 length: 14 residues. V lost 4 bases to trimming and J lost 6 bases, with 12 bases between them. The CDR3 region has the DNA TGTGCCAGCAGCTCCGGGCCCCGCGCCGGGGAGCTGTTTTTT. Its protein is CASSSGPRAGELFF.

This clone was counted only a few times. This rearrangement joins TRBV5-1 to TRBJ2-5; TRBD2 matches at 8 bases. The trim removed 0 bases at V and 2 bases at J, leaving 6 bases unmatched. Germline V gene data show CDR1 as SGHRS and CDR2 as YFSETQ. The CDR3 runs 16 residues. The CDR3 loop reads CASSLGLAGMQETQYF. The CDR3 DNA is TGCGCCAGCAGCTTGGGGCTAGCGGGTATGCAAGAGACCCAGTACTTC.

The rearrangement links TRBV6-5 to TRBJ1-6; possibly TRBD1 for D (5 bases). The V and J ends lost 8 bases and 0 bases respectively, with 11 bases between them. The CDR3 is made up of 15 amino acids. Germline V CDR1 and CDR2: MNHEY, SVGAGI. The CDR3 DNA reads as TGTGCCAGCTGGGGCTGGAGCTCCTATAATTCACCCCTCCACTTT. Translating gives CASWGWSSYNSPLHF.

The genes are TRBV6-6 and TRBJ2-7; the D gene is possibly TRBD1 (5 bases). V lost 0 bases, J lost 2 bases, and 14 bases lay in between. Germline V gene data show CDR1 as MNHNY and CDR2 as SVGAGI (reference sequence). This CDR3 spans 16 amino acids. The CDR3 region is CASSYSKDTGPYEQYF. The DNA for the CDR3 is TGTGCCAGCAGTTACTCCAAGGACACCGGACCCTACGAGCAGTACTTC.

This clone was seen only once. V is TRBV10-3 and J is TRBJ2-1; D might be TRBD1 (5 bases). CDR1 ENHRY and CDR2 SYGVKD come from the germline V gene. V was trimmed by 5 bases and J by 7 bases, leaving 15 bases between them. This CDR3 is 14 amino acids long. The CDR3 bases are TGTGCCATCAGTTCTCTCCAAGGGGTTAATGAGCAGTTCTTC. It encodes CAISSLQGVNEQFF.

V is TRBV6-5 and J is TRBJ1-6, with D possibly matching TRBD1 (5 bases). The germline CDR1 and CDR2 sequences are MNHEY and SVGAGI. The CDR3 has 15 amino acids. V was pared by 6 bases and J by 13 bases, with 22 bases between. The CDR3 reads CASSPQGGRAYPLHF. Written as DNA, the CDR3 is TGTGCCAGCAGCCCCCAGGGAGGACGGGCTTATCCCCTCCACTTT.

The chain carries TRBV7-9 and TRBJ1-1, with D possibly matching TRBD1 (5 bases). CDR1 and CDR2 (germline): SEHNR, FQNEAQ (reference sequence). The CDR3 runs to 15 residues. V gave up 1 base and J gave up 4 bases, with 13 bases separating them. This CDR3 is CASSLENFGGTEAFF. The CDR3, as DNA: TGTGCCAGCAGCTTAGAGAATTTTGGGGGCACTGAAGCTTTCTTT. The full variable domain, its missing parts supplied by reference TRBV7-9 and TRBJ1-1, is DTGVSQNPRHKITKRGQNVTFRCDPISEHNRLYWYRQTLGQGPEFLTYFQNEAQLEKSRLLSDRFSAERPKGSFSTLEIQRTEQGDSAMYLCASSLENFGGTEAFFGQGTRLTVV.

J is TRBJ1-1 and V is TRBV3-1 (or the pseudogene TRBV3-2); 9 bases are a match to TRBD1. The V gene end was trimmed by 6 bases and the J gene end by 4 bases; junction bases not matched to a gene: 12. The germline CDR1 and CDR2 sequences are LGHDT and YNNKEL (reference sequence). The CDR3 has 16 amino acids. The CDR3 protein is CASSYSPGTGTTEAFF. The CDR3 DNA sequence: TGTGCCAGCAGTTATAGCCCCGGGACAGGGACCACTGAAGCTTTCTTT.

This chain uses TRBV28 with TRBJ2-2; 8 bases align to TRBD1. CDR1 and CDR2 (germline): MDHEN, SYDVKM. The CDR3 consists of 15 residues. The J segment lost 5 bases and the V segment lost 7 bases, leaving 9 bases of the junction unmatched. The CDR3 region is CASKRVQGETGELFF. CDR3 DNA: TGTGCCAGCAAGAGAGTACAGGGGGAAACCGGGGAGCTGTTTTTT.

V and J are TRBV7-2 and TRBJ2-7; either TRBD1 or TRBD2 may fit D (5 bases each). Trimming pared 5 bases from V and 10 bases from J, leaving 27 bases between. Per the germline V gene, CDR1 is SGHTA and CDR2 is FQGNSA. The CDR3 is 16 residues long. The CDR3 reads CASSAKQVPAIGEQYF. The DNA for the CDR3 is TGTGCCAGCAGCGCAAAACAGGTCCCTGCAATCGGGGAACAGTACTTC.

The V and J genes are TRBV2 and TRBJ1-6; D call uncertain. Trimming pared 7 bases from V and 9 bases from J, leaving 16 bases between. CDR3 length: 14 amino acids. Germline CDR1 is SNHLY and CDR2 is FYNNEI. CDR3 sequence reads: CASTEAHRVSPLHF. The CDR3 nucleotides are TGTGCCAGCACCGAGGCCCACCGGGTTTCACCCCTCCACTTT. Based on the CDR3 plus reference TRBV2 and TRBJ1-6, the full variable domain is EPEVTQTPSHQVTQMGQEVILRCVPISNHLYFYWYRQILGQKVEFLVSFYNNEISEKSEIFDDQFSVERPDGSNFTLKIRSTKLEDSAMYFCASTEAHRVSPLHFGNGTRLTVT.

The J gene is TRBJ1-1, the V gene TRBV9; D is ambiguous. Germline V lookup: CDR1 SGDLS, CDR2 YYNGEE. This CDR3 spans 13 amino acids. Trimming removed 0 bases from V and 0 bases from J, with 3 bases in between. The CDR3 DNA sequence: TGTGCCAGCAGCGTAGCCCTGAACACTGAAGCTTTCTTT. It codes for CASSVALNTEAFF.

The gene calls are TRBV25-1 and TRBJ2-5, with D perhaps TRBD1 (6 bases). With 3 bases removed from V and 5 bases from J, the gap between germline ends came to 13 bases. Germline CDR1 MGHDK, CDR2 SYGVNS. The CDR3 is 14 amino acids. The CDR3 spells CASSDFDRWETQYF. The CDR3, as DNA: TGTGCCAGCAGTGACTTTGACAGGTGGGAGACCCAGTACTTC.

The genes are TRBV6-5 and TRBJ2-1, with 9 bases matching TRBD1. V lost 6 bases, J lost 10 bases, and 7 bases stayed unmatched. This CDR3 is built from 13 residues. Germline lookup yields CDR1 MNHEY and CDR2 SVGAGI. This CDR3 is CASSSPGTGEQFF. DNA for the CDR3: TGTGCCAGCAGCTCCCCCGGGACAGGGGAGCAGTTCTTC.

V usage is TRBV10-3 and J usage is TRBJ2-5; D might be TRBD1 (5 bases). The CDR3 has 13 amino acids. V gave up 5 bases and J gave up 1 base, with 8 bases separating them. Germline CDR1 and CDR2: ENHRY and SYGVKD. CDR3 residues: CAISSGPQETQYF. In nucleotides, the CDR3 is TGTGCCATCAGTTCAGGGCCCCAAGAGACCCAGTACTTC.

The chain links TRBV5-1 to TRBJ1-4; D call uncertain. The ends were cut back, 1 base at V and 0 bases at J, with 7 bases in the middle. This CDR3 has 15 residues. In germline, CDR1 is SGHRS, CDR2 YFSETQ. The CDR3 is CASSLLGSTNEKLFF. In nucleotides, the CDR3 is TGCGCCAGCAGCTTGTTAGGGTCAACTAATGAAAAACTGTTTTTT.

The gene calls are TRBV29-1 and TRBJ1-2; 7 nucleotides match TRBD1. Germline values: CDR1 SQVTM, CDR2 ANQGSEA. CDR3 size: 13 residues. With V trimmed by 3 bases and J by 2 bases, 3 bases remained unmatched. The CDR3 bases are TGCAGCGTTGATGCAGGGGGAAACTATGGCTACACCTTC. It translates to CSVDAGGNYGYTF.

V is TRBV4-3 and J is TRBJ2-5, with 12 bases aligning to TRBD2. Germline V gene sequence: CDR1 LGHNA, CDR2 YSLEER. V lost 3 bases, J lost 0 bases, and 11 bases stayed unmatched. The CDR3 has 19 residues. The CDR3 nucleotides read TGCGCCAGCAGCCAGCGACTAGCGGGGGCCACATTAAACCAAGAGACCCAGTACTTC. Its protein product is CASSQRLAGATLNQETQYF.

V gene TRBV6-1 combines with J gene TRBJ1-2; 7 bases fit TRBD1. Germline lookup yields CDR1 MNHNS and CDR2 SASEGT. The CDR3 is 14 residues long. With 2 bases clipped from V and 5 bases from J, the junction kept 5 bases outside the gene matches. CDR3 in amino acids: CASSERQGWYGYTF. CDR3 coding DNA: TGTGCCAGCAGTGAACGACAGGGCTGGTATGGCTACACCTTC.